The rows below give T cell receptor beta chains drawn from one sample of a study of T cells in Graves' hyperthyroidism and ophthalmopathy. TCRdb called the multiplex PCR reads again in MiXCR, with one record for every CDR3 protein. The sample includes hundreds of thousands of distinct CDR3 sequences, around 15% seen only once; the top ten take roughly 4.5%. Specimen: blood. The receptors were sampled from a woman in her forties with Graves' ophthalmopathy. Each CDR3 is given with its conserved first and last residue. A D gene is named only where the DNA matches it firmly. Where a row states a size, it is once, few, many or the class of an expanded clone; other rows omit it.

clone size: many; CDR3 length: 13; D gene: -; J gene: TRBJ1-1; V gene: TRBV6-1; CDR3 DNA: TGTGCCAGCAGAAGACAGGTTAACACTGAAGCTTTCTTT; CDR3 protein: CASRRQVNTEAFF
clone size: many; CDR3 length: 17; D gene: TRBD2; J gene: TRBJ2-3; V gene: TRBV5-4; CDR3 DNA: TGTGCCAGCAGCTGGGGACTAGCGGGAAGGTTTCCTATTACGCAGTATTTT; CDR3 protein: CASSWGLAGRFPITQYF
clone size: many; CDR3 length: 16; D gene: -; J gene: TRBJ2-7; V gene: TRBV20-1; CDR3 DNA: TGCAGTGCTAGAGATCCGGCGACAGCGAGCTCCTACGAGCAGTACTTC; CDR3 protein: CSARDPATASSYEQYF
clone size: many; CDR3 length: 12; D gene: -; J gene: TRBJ1-2; V gene: TRBV28; CDR3 DNA: TGTGCCAGCAGTTTCAGGGTAGAAGGCTACACCTTC; CDR3 protein: CASSFRVEGYTF
clone size: many; CDR3 length: 19; D gene: TRBD1; J gene: TRBJ1-1; V gene: TRBV30; CDR3 DNA: TGTGCCTGGACCAGCTCCCGTTCCACGGGACAGGCATGGAACACTGAAGCTTTCTTT; CDR3 protein: CAWTSSRSTGQAWNTEAFF
clone size: -; CDR3 length: 17; D gene: TRBD2; J gene: TRBJ2-2; V gene: TRBV3-1; CDR3 DNA: TGTGCCAGCAGCCAAGACGCCCTAGCGGGAGTTGTCGGGGAGCTGTTTTTT; CDR3 protein: CASSQDALAGVVGELFF
clone size: many; CDR3 length: 16; D gene: -; J gene: TRBJ1-3; V gene: TRBV6-5; CDR3 DNA: TGTGCCAGCAGCCGCTCCCGGACAGCCGCTGGAAACACCATATATTTT; CDR3 protein: CASSRSRTAAGNTIYF
clone size: -; CDR3 length: 15; D gene: -; J gene: TRBJ1-5; V gene: TRBV2; CDR3 DNA: TGTGCCAGCAGTGAAGATACACAGGGAAATCAGCCCCAGCATTTT; CDR3 protein: CASSEDTQGNQPQHF
clone size: few; CDR3 length: 17; D gene: -; J gene: TRBJ2-1; V gene: TRBV30; CDR3 DNA: TGTGCCTGGAGTGATGATTCTAACCCCTCTAAGTACAATGAGCAGTTCTTC; CDR3 protein: CAWSDDSNPSKYNEQFF
clone size: -; CDR3 length: 18; D gene: TRBD1; J gene: TRBJ2-7; V gene: TRBV29-1; CDR3 DNA: TGCAGCGTTGAAGATCGGACAGGGGCCCATACGAGCTCCTACGAGCAGTACTTC; CDR3 protein: CSVEDRTGAHTSSYEQYF
clone size: many; CDR3 length: 16; D gene: TRBD1; J gene: TRBJ2-4; V gene: TRBV19; CDR3 DNA: TGTGCCAGTAGTCGTTTCGGGACAGGGCGAAAAAACATTCAGTACTTC; CDR3 protein: CASSRFGTGRKNIQYF
clone size: many; CDR3 length: 14; D gene: -; J gene: TRBJ1-2; V gene: TRBV30; CDR3 DNA: TGTGCCTGGAATTCTCCAGGGGAGAACTATGGCTACACCTTC; CDR3 protein: CAWNSPGENYGYTF
clone size: -; CDR3 length: 17; D gene: -; J gene: TRBJ1-5; V gene: TRBV24-1; CDR3 DNA: TGTGCCACCAGTGACAGTCGGACCGGGCCCCGGGGTCAGCCCCAGCATTTT; CDR3 protein: CATSDSRTGPRGQPQHF
clone size: many; CDR3 length: 11; D gene: -; J gene: TRBJ1-1; V gene: TRBV29-1; CDR3 DNA: TGCAGCGTTAGACAGAACACTGAAGCTTTCTTT; CDR3 protein: CSVRQNTEAFF
clone size: many; CDR3 length: 16; D gene: TRBD1; J gene: TRBJ1-1; V gene: TRBV6-1; CDR3 DNA: TGTGCCAGCAGTGGCTTTCTAAGGACAGGGAACACTGAAGCTTTCTTT; CDR3 protein: CASSGFLRTGNTEAFF
clone size: many; CDR3 length: 12; D gene: -; J gene: TRBJ2-5; V gene: TRBV6-2/TRBV6-3; CDR3 DNA: TGTGCCAGCGAAGGCGAGGGTGCGACCCAGTACTTC; CDR3 protein: CASEGEGATQYF
clone size: many; CDR3 length: 12; D gene: TRBD1; J gene: TRBJ2-7; V gene: TRBV24-1; CDR3 DNA: TGTGCCACCAGCAGGACAGGATACGAGCAGTACTTC; CDR3 protein: CATSRTGYEQYF
clone size: many; CDR3 length: 14; D gene: -; J gene: TRBJ1-1; V gene: TRBV12-3/TRBV12-4; CDR3 DNA: TGTGCCAGCAGTCCGGGACGGGAGAACACTGAAGCTTTCTTT; CDR3 protein: CASSPGRENTEAFF
clone size: -; CDR3 length: 13; D gene: -; J gene: TRBJ2-7; V gene: TRBV12-3/TRBV12-4; CDR3 DNA: TGTGCCAGCAGTTCAGGGCCCCGATACGAGCAGTACTTC; CDR3 protein: CASSSGPRYEQYF
clone size: many; CDR3 length: 13; D gene: TRBD1; J gene: TRBJ1-2; V gene: TRBV29-1; CDR3 DNA: TGCAGCGTGATACAGGGGATCAACTATGGCTACACCTTC; CDR3 protein: CSVIQGINYGYTF
clone size: many; CDR3 length: 12; D gene: -; J gene: TRBJ1-1; V gene: TRBV30; CDR3 DNA: TGTGCCTGGAGTTTAGACGGGACTGAAGCTTTCTTT; CDR3 protein: CAWSLDGTEAFF
clone size: many; CDR3 length: 15; D gene: TRBD1; J gene: TRBJ2-7; V gene: TRBV7-9; CDR3 DNA: TGTGCCAGCAGTAAGGGACAGGGGGCGTCCTACGAGCAGTACTTC; CDR3 protein: CASSKGQGASYEQYF
clone size: many; CDR3 length: 14; D gene: -; J gene: TRBJ2-5; V gene: TRBV7-9; CDR3 DNA: TGTGCCAGCAGCGAAAGAGGGGGAGAAGAGACCCAGTACTTC; CDR3 protein: CASSERGGEETQYF
clone size: -; CDR3 length: 13; D gene: -; J gene: TRBJ1-5; V gene: TRBV19; CDR3 DNA: TGTGCCAGTAGTATCTGGGGAGGTCAGCCCCAGCATTTT; CDR3 protein: CASSIWGGQPQHF
clone size: many; CDR3 length: 13; D gene: TRBD2; J gene: TRBJ2-7; V gene: TRBV12-5; CDR3 DNA: TGTGCTAGTGGGCGGGGGTTCACCTACGAGCAGTACTTC; CDR3 protein: CASGRGFTYEQYF
clone size: few; CDR3 length: 15; D gene: TRBD2; J gene: TRBJ2-7; V gene: TRBV9; CDR3 DNA: TGTGCCAGCAGCGTTTTTAGCGGGAGGCCCCACGAGCAGTACTTC; CDR3 protein: CASSVFSGRPHEQYF
clone size: -; CDR3 length: 16; D gene: TRBD2; J gene: TRBJ2-7; V gene: TRBV9; CDR3 DNA: TGTGCCAGCAGCACGGGACTAGCGGCGGTCTCCTACGAGCAGTACTTC; CDR3 protein: CASSTGLAAVSYEQYF
clone size: many; CDR3 length: 13; D gene: -; J gene: TRBJ1-1; V gene: TRBV15; CDR3 DNA: TGTGCCACCAGCAGAGTATTGGTATTTGGAGCTTTCTTT; CDR3 protein: CATSRVLVFGAFF
clone size: many; CDR3 length: 13; D gene: TRBD2; J gene: TRBJ2-5; V gene: TRBV20-1; CDR3 DNA: TGCAGTGCTAGGCTAGCGGGAGTAGAGACCCAGTACTTC; CDR3 protein: CSARLAGVETQYF
clone size: many; CDR3 length: 16; D gene: TRBD2; J gene: TRBJ2-7; V gene: TRBV19; CDR3 DNA: TGTGCCAGTAGTACCTCTCGAGCGGGAGATATTTACGAGCAGTACTTC; CDR3 protein: CASSTSRAGDIYEQYF
clone size: many; CDR3 length: 14; D gene: -; J gene: TRBJ1-1; V gene: TRBV11-2; CDR3 DNA: TGTGCCAGCAGCTTCTACTCTGTGAACACTGAAGCTTTCTTT; CDR3 protein: CASSFYSVNTEAFF
clone size: many; CDR3 length: 16; D gene: -; J gene: TRBJ1-3; V gene: TRBV28; CDR3 DNA: TGTGCCAGCAGTTTATTGGCGGGGGGCTCTGGAAACACCATATATTTT; CDR3 protein: CASSLLAGGSGNTIYF
clone size: many; CDR3 length: 14; D gene: TRBD1; J gene: TRBJ2-7; V gene: TRBV27; CDR3 DNA: TGTGCCAGCAGTTTCCGGGACAGGACCTACGAGCAGTACTTC; CDR3 protein: CASSFRDRTYEQYF
clone size: -; CDR3 length: 13; D gene: -; J gene: TRBJ1-1; V gene: TRBV6-1; CDR3 DNA: TGTGCCAGCAGTGAGTGGCCGAACACTGAAGCTTTCTTT; CDR3 protein: CASSEWPNTEAFF
clone size: few; CDR3 length: 12; D gene: -; J gene: TRBJ1-1; V gene: TRBV6-2/TRBV6-3; CDR3 DNA: TGTGCCAGCAGCCTCATTAGGGATGAAGCTTTCTTT; CDR3 protein: CASSLIRDEAFF
clone size: many; CDR3 length: 12; D gene: -; J gene: TRBJ2-1; V gene: TRBV29-1; CDR3 DNA: TGCAGCGTTGATAACTGGGGGCATGAGCAGTTCTTC; CDR3 protein: CSVDNWGHEQFF
clone size: many; CDR3 length: 16; D gene: TRBD1; J gene: TRBJ1-6; V gene: TRBV20-1; CDR3 DNA: TGCAGTGCTAGAGCGACCGGGACAGGATATAATTCACCCCTCCACTTT; CDR3 protein: CSARATGTGYNSPLHF
clone size: many; CDR3 length: 13; D gene: -; J gene: TRBJ2-7; V gene: TRBV5-1; CDR3 DNA: TGCGCCAGCAGCTTGCGAGGTTTGGGCGAGCAGTACTTC; CDR3 protein: CASSLRGLGEQYF
clone size: many; CDR3 length: 12; D gene: -; J gene: TRBJ1-1; V gene: TRBV2; CDR3 DNA: TGTGCCAGCAGTTACAGAGACACTGAAGCTTTCTTT; CDR3 protein: CASSYRDTEAFF
clone size: -; CDR3 length: 16; D gene: TRBD2; J gene: TRBJ2-7; V gene: TRBV6-2/TRBV6-3; CDR3 DNA: TGTGCCAGCAGCGGACTAGCGGGGGCAGTCTCCTACGAGCAGTACTTC; CDR3 protein: CASSGLAGAVSYEQYF
clone size: many; CDR3 length: 14; D gene: -; J gene: TRBJ2-4; V gene: TRBV29-1; CDR3 DNA: TGCAGCGTTGTCGGGGACCTAGCCAAAAACATTCAGTACTTC; CDR3 protein: CSVVGDLAKNIQYF
clone size: -; CDR3 length: 16; D gene: TRBD2; J gene: TRBJ2-7; V gene: TRBV6-2/TRBV6-3; CDR3 DNA: TGTGCCAGCAGTTACTACCCGGGACTAGCGGTCTACGAGCAGTACTTC; CDR3 protein: CASSYYPGLAVYEQYF
clone size: many; CDR3 length: 14; D gene: TRBD1; J gene: TRBJ1-5; V gene: TRBV6-1; CDR3 DNA: TGTGCCAGCATTGGACAGGATAGCAATCAGCCCCAGCATTTT; CDR3 protein: CASIGQDSNQPQHF
clone size: -; CDR3 length: 17; D gene: TRBD2; J gene: TRBJ2-2; V gene: TRBV4-1; CDR3 DNA: TGCGCCAGCAGCCTCCGACTAGCGGGAGTCCGAACCGGGGAGCTGTTTTTT; CDR3 protein: CASSLRLAGVRTGELFF
clone size: many; CDR3 length: 13; D gene: -; J gene: TRBJ1-2; V gene: TRBV10-3; CDR3 DNA: TGTGCCATCAGCCCTGAGATTTACCATGGCTACACCTTC; CDR3 protein: CAISPEIYHGYTF
clone size: -; CDR3 length: 16; D gene: -; J gene: TRBJ1-1; V gene: TRBV3-1; CDR3 DNA: TGTGCCAGCAGCCACAGCCCGGACAGATTGAACACTGAAGCTTTCTTT; CDR3 protein: CASSHSPDRLNTEAFF
clone size: many; CDR3 length: 13; D gene: TRBD1; J gene: TRBJ1-1; V gene: TRBV12-3/TRBV12-4; CDR3 DNA: TGTGCCAGCATAAGACAGGGTCGGACTGAAGCTTTCTTT; CDR3 protein: CASIRQGRTEAFF
clone size: many; CDR3 length: 13; D gene: -; J gene: TRBJ2-5; V gene: TRBV6-2/TRBV6-3; CDR3 DNA: TGTGCCAGCTCCGGATCTGTGGCGGGGACCCAGTACTTC; CDR3 protein: CASSGSVAGTQYF